This TCR beta chain is from a study of cytomegalovirus exposure and HLA in healthy donors. As for the study in general: Approximately 85 million unique TCRs from HLA-typed donors were held in an early data release. Study-wide results and limits: Sequence variants that were highly shared formed a cluster that was likely a sequencing artifact. Accurate prediction of most subjects' HLA-A and HLA-B alleles from TCR beta sequences was reported.

Germline values: CDR1 ENHRY, CDR2 SYGVKD. The CDR3 is 14 amino acids. As for this clone: Its antigen is not known.

Nominally healthy donors provided the samples, though records likely missed some immune exposures. The PCR had 60 Vbeta and 13 Jbeta primers. Clones were sequenced by immunoSEQ multiplex PCR, and TCRdb holds only the in-frame ones, with some missing. The data contain fewer than 300,000 clones, just over 85% of them singletons. The V and J genes are TRBV10-3 and TRBJ2-5, with 9 bases aligning to TRBD1. The better agreement between TRBJ2-7 and the DNA end casts doubt on the J call. The receptor comes from a man in his forties or fifties in good health and CMV-seropositive. The specimen was PBMCs. CDR3 region: CAISVKGQGYEQYF. CDR3 nucleotide sequence: TGTGCCATCAGTGTTAAGGGACAGGGTTACGAGCAGTACTTC.